These T cell receptor beta chains were read from a single sample in a study of blood T cells in healthy people across ages. TCRdb reprocessed the 5' RACE reads via MiXCR and lists one record per CDR3 protein. Here the sample spans approximately 800,000 distinct CDR3 sequences, 56% being singletons. The sequenced sample was blood. These receptors were collected from a man in his forties in good health. Both conserved end residues are part of each CDR3. A D gene is named only where the DNA matches it firmly. A clone size is listed for some rows: how often the clone was seen (once, few, many), or a class if it is expanded.

clone_size	d_call	j_call	v_call	cdr3_nt	cdr3_aa
many	NA	TRBJ2-3	TRBV2	TGTGCCAGCAGTGAATTAGGGCAGAGGTATAGCACAGATACGCAGTATTTT	CASSELGQRYSTDTQYF
few	TRBD1	TRBJ1-5	TRBV29-1	TGCAGCGTTGAGACAGGGAACAGCAATCAGCCCCAGCATTTT	CSVETGNSNQPQHF
NA	NA	TRBJ2-1	TRBV5-5	TGTGCCAGCAGCTTGGCCTTCAGGGATGAGCAGTTCTTC	CASSLAFRDEQFF
NA	TRBD2	TRBJ2-6	TRBV4-3	TGCGCCAGCAGCCTAGTTAGCGGGAGGGCCTCTGGGGCCAACGTCCTGACTTTC	CASSLVSGRASGANVLTF
few	TRBD1	TRBJ1-2	TRBV7-2	TGTGCCAGCAGCTCACCGGGACAGGGGACTCCATATGGCTACACCTTC	CASSSPGQGTPYGYTF
NA	NA	TRBJ2-7	TRBV21-1	TGTGCCAGCAGCAAACCGGGGGGCCGGCATCACGAGCAGTACTTC	CASSKPGGRHHEQYF
once	NA	TRBJ1-5	TRBV3-1	TGTGCCAGCAGCCCCCGGGTTGGGGATAGCAATCAGCCCCAGCATTTT	CASSPRVGDSNQPQHF
NA	TRBD2	TRBJ2-1	TRBV6-2/TRBV6-3	TGTGCCAGCAGGATCTCACTAGCGAGGGAGGACAATGAGCAGTTCTTC	CASRISLAREDNEQFF
few	NA	TRBJ1-5	TRBV29-1	TGCAGCGTTGCAGGGGAGAATGGTCAGCCCCAGCATTTT	CSVAGENGQPQHF
NA	NA	TRBJ2-7	TRBV6-6	TGTGCCAGCAGTTCCCCCGGGACACACAATCCCTCCGAGCAGTACTTC	CASSSPGTHNPSEQYF
NA	NA	TRBJ2-5	TRBV5-1	TGCGCCAGCAGCAGGCAGCCCGGTGAAGAGACCCAGTACTTC	CASSRQPGEETQYF
NA	TRBD2	TRBJ2-7	TRBV28	TGTGCCACCCGCACTAGCGGGCTGTACGAGCAGTACTTC	CATRTSGLYEQYF
NA	TRBD2	TRBJ2-2	TRBV24-1	TGTGCCACCAGTGATTTGAGGACTAGCGGGGTAGGCCGTGGCGGGGAGCTGTTTTTT	CATSDLRTSGVGRGGELFF
NA	NA	TRBJ2-1	TRBV28	TGTGCCAGCTCCCGGGGCCATGGCGCCTACAATGAGCAGTTCTTC	CASSRGHGAYNEQFF
NA	NA	TRBJ2-3	TRBV12-3/TRBV12-4	TGTGCCAGCAGTCCGAGAGAACCCCCAGATACGCAGTATTTT	CASSPREPPDTQYF
few	NA	TRBJ2-2	TRBV2	TGTGCCAGCCTGGCAGGACAGAACACCGGGGAGCTGTTTTTT	CASLAGQNTGELFF
NA	NA	TRBJ2-1	TRBV4-3	TGCGCCAGCAGCCAAGATGTGGGTAGCGGCTACAATGAGCAGTTCTTC	CASSQDVGSGYNEQFF
NA	NA	TRBJ2-1	TRBV20-1	TGCAGTGCAGTTGGGAGTCTAGCCTACAATGAGCAGTTCTTC	CSAVGSLAYNEQFF
NA	NA	TRBJ2-3	TRBV15	TGTGCCACCAGCCACCTATCGGACAGCACAGATACGCAGTATTTT	CATSHLSDSTDTQYF
NA	NA	TRBJ2-1	TRBV12-3/TRBV12-4	TGTGCCAGCAGTGTACTGGATAGGACCAATGAGCAGTTCTTC	CASSVLDRTNEQFF
NA	NA	TRBJ2-7	TRBV7-2	TGTGCCAGCAGCCGGATCGGCGGGGACTCCTACAATGAGCGGTACTTC	CASSRIGGDSYNERYF
NA	TRBD2	TRBJ2-3	TRBV5-4	TGTGCCAGCAGCCACCCCGGACTAGAAACAGATACGCAGTATTTT	CASSHPGLETDTQYF
NA	NA	TRBJ2-5	TRBV29-1	TGCAGCGTCGAGGCCTTCCCGGCGGCAGAGACCCAGTACTTC	CSVEAFPAAETQYF
NA	TRBD1	TRBJ1-5	TRBV6-1	TGTGCCAGCAGTGCCCGGGACAGGCTCTATAGCAATCAGCCCCAGCATTTT	CASSARDRLYSNQPQHF
NA	TRBD2	TRBJ2-7	TRBV6-5	TGTGCCAGCAGTTGCGGTCGGGGGGGCGAGCAGTACTTC	CASSCGRGGEQYF
NA	TRBD2	TRBJ2-7	TRBV28	TGTGCCAGCAGTTTACAGGGAGGGCCCTACGAGCAGTACTTC	CASSLQGGPYEQYF
few	NA	TRBJ2-7	TRBV29-1	TGCAGCGTTGAAGTCGGCAGGGCCGACGAGCAGTACTTC	CSVEVGRADEQYF
NA	NA	TRBJ2-3	TRBV29-1	TGCAGCGTCCGGCCGTCCGGCACAGATACGCAGTATTTT	CSVRPSGTDTQYF
NA	NA	TRBJ1-2	TRBV29-1	TGCAGCGTTGACGCGGATGGCTACACCTTC	CSVDADGYTF
many	TRBD1	TRBJ2-3	TRBV7-2	TGTGCCAGCAGCTTAGGGGGACAGGGAGGAGATACGCAGTATTTT	CASSLGGQGGDTQYF
NA	TRBD1	TRBJ2-3	TRBV12-3/TRBV12-4	TGTGCCGGCAGTTTGGGTCAGGGGGCGAACACAGATACGCAGTATTTT	CAGSLGQGANTDTQYF
NA	NA	TRBJ2-4	TRBV6-6	TGTGCCAGCAGGGCCCTGGAGGCGGCCAAAAACATTCAGTACTTC	CASRALEAAKNIQYF
NA	NA	TRBJ2-7	TRBV28	TGTGCCGGCATGGTTTCGGGGTCCTACGAGCAGTACTTC	CAGMVSGSYEQYF
NA	NA	TRBJ1-2	TRBV10-3	TGTGCCGTCAGTGAAATCGGGAGTAACTATGGCTACACCTTC	CAVSEIGSNYGYTF
once	NA	TRBJ2-1	TRBV20-1	TGCAGTGCTCCTCGAGTCGGAGGCCATACAAATGAGCAGTTCTTC	CSAPRVGGHTNEQFF
NA	NA	TRBJ2-3	TRBV2	TGTGCCAGCAGGGGGGCAGCCACAGATACGCAGTATTTT	CASRGAATDTQYF
many	NA	TRBJ2-7	TRBV9	TGTGCCAGCAGCGATAACTACGAGCAGTACTTC	CASSDNYEQYF
once	NA	TRBJ2-7	TRBV4-3	TGCGCCAGCAGCCAAGATCGAATTGGCGGCGGGTCTCGCTACGAGCAGTACTTC	CASSQDRIGGGSRYEQYF
few	NA	TRBJ1-2	TRBV5-1	TGCGCCAGCAGCACCGGGACGGGAGTAGGCTACACCTTC	CASSTGTGVGYTF
NA	NA	TRBJ2-7	TRBV5-1	TGCGCCAGCAGCGCCTCTGACGAGCAGTATTTC	CASSASDEQYF